A single T cell receptor (beta chain) is shown here with its context. The CDR3 spans 15 residues. V lost 5 bases and J lost 1, with 15 bases in between. CDR1 is MNHEY, CDR2 SVGAGI, per germline. This sample is part of a study of T cells in tuberculosis. Profiled with immunoSEQ multiplex PCR; TCRdb holds only in-frame clones, not every one. The table records roughly 28,000 clones, around 90% of them present only once. The receptor was derived from a donor aged 10 to 29 with latent tuberculosis or without tuberculosis infection. The chain has TRBV6-5 and TRBJ2-7; D perhaps matches TRBD1 (8 bases). The sequenced sample was PBMCs. The CDR3, as DNA: TGTGCCAGCAGTACCTACAGGGGGGGTTCCTACGAGCAGTACTTC. Its protein product is CASSTYRGGSYEQYF.